Given below is one T cell receptor beta chain in context. Recruits, aged about 18 to 90 years, lived in some 25 US areas. The CDR3 is made up of 18 amino acids. Trimming removed 5 bases at V and 0 bases at J, with 21 bases between. CDR1 is SGHNT, CDR2 YENEEA, per germline. This entry is derived from a study of blood T cell repertoires in COVID-19. Original handling: For nucleated cells, counts were estimated from reference gene primer amplification. The repertoire was sequenced with immunoSEQ multiplex PCR; TCRdb's copy has only in-frame clones and lacks some. The V and J calls and clone size were taken over from that table, and D and trimming were inferred from the DNA. The sample has around 250,000 clones; approximately 89% are singletons.

This rearrangement joins TRBV11-3 to TRBJ2-3, with D perhaps TRBD1 (6 bases). The source is a woman aged 40 to 50 with acute COVID-19. Specimen: PBMCs or T cells enriched from blood (not recorded which). The CDR3 here is CASSPPPWTAPSTDTQYF. Here the CDR3 DNA reads TGTGCCAGCAGCCCTCCACCGTGGACAGCTCCTAGCACAGATACGCAGTATTTT. The full variable domain, its missing parts supplied by reference TRBV11-3 and TRBJ2-3, is EAGVVQSPRYKIIEKKQPVAFWCNPISGHNTLYWYLQNLGQGPELLIRYENEEAVDDSQLPKDRFSAERLKGVDSTLKIQPAELGDSAVYLCASSPPPWTAPSTDTQYFGPGTRLTVL.